These T cell receptor beta chains were read from a single sample in a study of T-cell reconstitution after alpha-beta-depleted transplantation in children. One entry per CDR3 protein, called by TCRdb with MiXCR from the PCR reads. The sample contains approximately 630,000 distinct CDR3 sequences, 10% to 15% of which appear only once. Sequenced material: PBMCs, taken before TCRalphabeta/CD19-depleted stem cell transplant. These receptors all come from a girl aged 2 to 9 with congenital amegakaryocytic thrombocytopenia, due to receive a stem cell transplant. Each CDR3 is given with its conserved first and last residue. D genes are given only for firm matches. Rows give clone size only sometimes, using once, few, many, or a class for an expanded clone.

j_call v_call clone_size d_call cdr3_nt cdr3_aa
TRBJ1-2 TRBV12-3/TRBV12-4 - - TGTGCCAGCAGTTTATCCCCGAATGGCTACACCTTC CASSLSPNGYTF
TRBJ2-7 TRBV27 many - TGTGCCAGCAGTAGAGGAACAACAGGGTCCTACGAGCAGTACTTC CASSRGTTGSYEQYF
TRBJ2-1 TRBV6-1 few - TGTGCCAGCAGTGGGGTAAGGGGTATGGAGCAGTTCTTC CASSGVRGMEQFF
TRBJ2-7 TRBV3-1 - - TGTGCCAGCAGCCACATGGTTGGTCCCGAGCAGTACTTC CASSHMVGPEQYF
TRBJ1-1 TRBV2 - TRBD1 TGTGCCAGCAGTGTATCGACAGGGGAGGCTATTGAAGCTTTCTTT CASSVSTGEAIEAFF
TRBJ1-2 TRBV20-1 many - TGCAGTGCTAGGGAGTTTACTAACTATGGCTACACCTTC CSAREFTNYGYTF
TRBJ2-7 TRBV5-6 many - TGTGCCAGCACGACCCGAGTAGGCTACGAGCAGTACTTC CASTTRVGYEQYF
TRBJ2-2 TRBV5-1 many - TGCGCCAGCAGCCGGATAGCGCCCGGGGAGCTGTTTTTT CASSRIAPGELFF
TRBJ2-2 TRBV10-3 few - TGTGCCATCAGTGAGTGGGGGAACACCGGGGAGCTGTTTTTT CAISEWGNTGELFF
TRBJ2-1 TRBV12-3/TRBV12-4 many TRBD1 TGTGCCAGCAGTTTTAGACAGGGGAGCGATGAGCAGTTCTTC CASSFRQGSDEQFF
TRBJ2-2 TRBV15 many - TGTGCCACCAGCAGAGCAGGGAAAAACACCGGGGAGCTGTTTTTT CATSRAGKNTGELFF
TRBJ2-1 TRBV20-1 few - TGCAGTGCCAAGCGGCCAGGTTACAATGAGCAGTTCTTC CSAKRPGYNEQFF
TRBJ1-6 TRBV20-1 many - TGCAGTGCTAGAGATCTGGGGGCCGGACAAGGTCTCCACTTT CSARDLGAGQGLHF
TRBJ2-3 TRBV28 many - TGTGCCAGCAGTTCCCTGACCAGAACGAGCACAGATACGCAGTATTTT CASSSLTRTSTDTQYF
TRBJ2-3 TRBV29-1 many - TGCAGCGTTGCGGTCCGCGGGTATCGCACAGATACGCAGTATTTT CSVAVRGYRTDTQYF
TRBJ1-3 TRBV10-3 many - TGTGCCATCAGTGGTGGCCGGGACACTGGAAACACCATATATTTT CAISGGRDTGNTIYF
TRBJ2-7 TRBV29-1 many - TGCAGCGTCGATACGAGGGACGGCCCCTACGAGCAGTACTTC CSVDTRDGPYEQYF
TRBJ2-7 TRBV24-1 many TRBD1 TGTGCCACCAGTGATCCACCCGGACAGGGGGTTGTTGACGAGCAGTACTTC CATSDPPGQGVVDEQYF
TRBJ1-5 TRBV15 - - TGTGCCACCAGCAGAGAGGCCCCGCTTGGGGGACTCAATCAGCCCCAGCATTTT CATSREAPLGGLNQPQHF
TRBJ2-1 TRBV6-4 many - TGTGCCATCCCGTCCCGGGAGCTTCCGTTCTTC CAIPSRELPFF
TRBJ1-6 TRBV7-9 few - TGTGCCAGCAGCCATAGACAGTCCGTAAATTCACCCCTCCACTTT CASSHRQSVNSPLHF
TRBJ2-4 TRBV30 - TRBD1 TGTGCCTGGAGTGTAACAGGGGGAAACATTCAGTACTTC CAWSVTGGNIQYF
TRBJ2-1 TRBV12-3/TRBV12-4 few - TGTGCCAGCAGTTTATATCAGGGTTTGGATGAGCAGTTCTTC CASSLYQGLDEQFF
TRBJ2-5 TRBV6-2/TRBV6-3 - - TGTGCCAGCAGCAAGGATACCGGGACCGCGACTACGGAGACCCAGTACTTC CASSKDTGTATTETQYF
TRBJ2-7 TRBV4-1 few TRBD1 TGCGCCAGCAGCCAAGTCGACAGGGACCACGAGCAGTACTTC CASSQVDRDHEQYF
TRBJ2-1 TRBV20-1 - - TGCAGTGCTAACCCGGACTCCTACAATGAGCAGTTCTTC CSANPDSYNEQFF
TRBJ2-5 TRBV20-1 - - TGCAGTAGAGGACAGGGAGGGATGGAGACCCAGTACTTC CSRGQGGMETQYF
TRBJ2-7 TRBV10-2 many - TGCGCCAGCAAGTCGCCAGGAGGATACGAGCAGTACTTC CASKSPGGYEQYF